The TCR beta chain under discussion was sequenced for a study of post-analysis software for immune sequencing data. Study-wide context: Relapsing-remitting, secondary progressive and progressive-relapsing courses of multiple sclerosis were included. Study-wide points: Multiple sclerosis patients had significantly lower normalized Chao1 diversity than controls. Samples sharing a preparation batch grouped tightly together when assessed by F measure. Several TRBV segments were more frequent in patients than controls; TRBV5-6, TRBV5-1 and TRBV20-1 belonged to this group.

The TCR beta cDNA libraries carried unique molecular identifiers. TCRdb fed the PCR reads into MiXCR, producing one record per CDR3 protein. The sample holds around 700,000 distinct CDR3 sequences; around 60% are singletons and the top ten take over 9%. Germline V gene sequence: CDR1 LGHNA, CDR2 YSLEER. Trimming left V 0 bases short and J 10 bases short, with 13 bases between. The CDR3 extends over 14 amino acids. Note on this clonotype: Its specificity is unknown.

This sequence was found in a girl under 10 years old with multiple sclerosis. This sequence joins TRBV4-3 and TRBJ2-1; tentatively, D is TRBD2 (5 bases). Input material: blood. CDR3 DNA: TGCGCCAGCAGCCAAGAGGGTCGGGGATCCGAGCAGTTCTTC. Its protein product is CASSQEGRGSEQFF.